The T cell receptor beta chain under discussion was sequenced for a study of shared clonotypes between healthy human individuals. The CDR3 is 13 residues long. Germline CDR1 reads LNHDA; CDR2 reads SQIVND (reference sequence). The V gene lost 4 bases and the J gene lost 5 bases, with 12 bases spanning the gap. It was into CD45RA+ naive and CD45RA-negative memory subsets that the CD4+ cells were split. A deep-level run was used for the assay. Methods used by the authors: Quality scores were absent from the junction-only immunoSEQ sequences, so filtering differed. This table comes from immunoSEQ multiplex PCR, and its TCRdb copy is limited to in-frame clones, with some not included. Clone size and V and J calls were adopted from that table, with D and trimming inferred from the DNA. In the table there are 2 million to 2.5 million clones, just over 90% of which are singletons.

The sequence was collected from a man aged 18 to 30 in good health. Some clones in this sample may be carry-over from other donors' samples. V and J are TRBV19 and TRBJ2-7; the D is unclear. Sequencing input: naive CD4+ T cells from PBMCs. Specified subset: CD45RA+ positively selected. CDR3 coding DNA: TGTGCCAGTAGTACCCCCCCCGCCCACGAGCAGTACTTC. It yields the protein CASSTPPAHEQYF.